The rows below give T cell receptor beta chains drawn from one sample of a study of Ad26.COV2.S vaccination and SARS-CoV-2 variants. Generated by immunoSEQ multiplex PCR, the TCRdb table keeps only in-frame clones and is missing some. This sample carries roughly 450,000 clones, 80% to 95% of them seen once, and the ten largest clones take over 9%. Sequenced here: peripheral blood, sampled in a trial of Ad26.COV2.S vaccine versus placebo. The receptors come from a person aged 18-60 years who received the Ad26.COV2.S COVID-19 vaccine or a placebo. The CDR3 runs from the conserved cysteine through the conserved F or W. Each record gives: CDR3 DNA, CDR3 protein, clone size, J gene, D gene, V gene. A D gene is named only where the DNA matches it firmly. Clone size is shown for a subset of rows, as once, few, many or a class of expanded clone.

DNA: TGTGCCAGCAGCCTCCGACAGGGGATGAACACTGAAGCTTTCTTT; CDR3: CASSLRQGMNTEAFF; size: .; J: TRBJ1-1; D: TRBD1; V: TRBV11-1
DNA: TGTGCCAGCTCACCACTTAAAGTAACAGGGGGCGTCTTCGAGACCCAGTACTTC; CDR3: CASSPLKVTGGVFETQYF; size: .; J: TRBJ2-5; D: TRBD1; V: TRBV18
DNA: TGTGCCAGCAGTTCGGGACACGACTATGGCTACACCTTC; CDR3: CASSSGHDYGYTF; size: .; J: TRBJ1-2; D: .; V: TRBV12-3/TRBV12-4
DNA: TGTGCCAGCTCCGGGACAGAGGGAAACACCATATATTTT; CDR3: CASSGTEGNTIYF; size: .; J: TRBJ1-3; D: TRBD1; V: TRBV18
DNA: TGTGCCTGGAGTGTGTTTAGCGGAAGAAGGCCCCACGAGCAGTACTTC; CDR3: CAWSVFSGRRPHEQYF; size: .; J: TRBJ2-7; D: .; V: TRBV30
DNA: TGTGCCAGCCACGGAGGGGATCTTGCAACTAATGAAAAACTGTTTTTT; CDR3: CASHGGDLATNEKLFF; size: .; J: TRBJ1-4; D: .; V: TRBV11-2
DNA: TGTGCCACCAGTGAGGACGGCTACGAGCAGTACTTC; CDR3: CATSEDGYEQYF; size: .; J: TRBJ2-7; D: .; V: TRBV24-1
DNA: TGTGCCAGCAGCATACTAGGGAGCACAGATACGCAGTATTTT; CDR3: CASSILGSTDTQYF; size: .; J: TRBJ2-3; D: .; V: TRBV7-2
DNA: TGCGCCAGCAGCCAAGAAGGACAGGGGAACTATGGCTACACCTTC; CDR3: CASSQEGQGNYGYTF; size: .; J: TRBJ1-2; D: TRBD1; V: TRBV4-3
DNA: TGTGCCAGCAGTTCCGGACTCGATACCTACGAGCAGTACTTC; CDR3: CASSSGLDTYEQYF; size: .; J: TRBJ2-7; D: .; V: TRBV27
DNA: TGTGCCAGCAGCTCGGTACAGGGCACCGGGGAGCTGTTTTTT; CDR3: CASSSVQGTGELFF; size: .; J: TRBJ2-2; D: .; V: TRBV7-9
DNA: TGTGCCAGCAGCTTTACAGGGGGCACTGAAGCTTTCTTT; CDR3: CASSFTGGTEAFF; size: few; J: TRBJ1-1; D: TRBD1; V: TRBV11-2
DNA: TGTGCCAGCAGTGAGAGATTCGCCTACGAGCAGTACTTC; CDR3: CASSERFAYEQYF; size: .; J: TRBJ2-7; D: .; V: TRBV6-2/TRBV6-3
DNA: TGTGCCAGCAGCCCCCAGCTAATTACTTCACCCCTCCACTTT; CDR3: CASSPQLITSPLHF; size: .; J: TRBJ1-6; D: .; V: TRBV28
DNA: TGTGCCTGGTCTCGGACAGGGAGCTATGGCTACACCTTC; CDR3: CAWSRTGSYGYTF; size: once; J: TRBJ1-2; D: TRBD1; V: TRBV30
DNA: TGTGCCAGCAGCCCCGGACAGTACCTCACCGGGGAGCTGTTTTTT; CDR3: CASSPGQYLTGELFF; size: few; J: TRBJ2-2; D: .; V: TRBV7-2
DNA: TGCAGCGTACGCGGGACAGGGCGAGAGACCCAGTACTTC; CDR3: CSVRGTGRETQYF; size: .; J: TRBJ2-5; D: TRBD1; V: TRBV29-1
DNA: TGCGCCAGCAGCTTCGGACAGGGTACCTACGAGCAGTACTTC; CDR3: CASSFGQGTYEQYF; size: .; J: TRBJ2-7; D: TRBD1; V: TRBV5-1
DNA: TGTGCCTGGAGTCAGGGGGCAGCAAATTCACCCCTCCACTTT; CDR3: CAWSQGAANSPLHF; size: .; J: TRBJ1-6; D: TRBD1; V: TRBV30
DNA: TGTGCCAGCAGCCAGTGGGGTTACAATGAGCAGTTCTTC; CDR3: CASSQWGYNEQFF; size: .; J: TRBJ2-1; D: .; V: TRBV3-1/TRBV3-2
DNA: TGTGCCAGCAGCTTGCGGACGATGAACACTGAAGCTTTCTTT; CDR3: CASSLRTMNTEAFF; size: .; J: TRBJ1-1; D: .; V: TRBV5-5
DNA: TGTGCCAGCAGGGGACTAGCCAACAATGAGCAGTTCTTC; CDR3: CASRGLANNEQFF; size: .; J: TRBJ2-1; D: TRBD2; V: TRBV12-3/TRBV12-4
DNA: TGTGCCAGTAGTATCCTTAGCGGCCACTCCTACAATGAGCAGTTCTTC; CDR3: CASSILSGHSYNEQFF; size: .; J: TRBJ2-1; D: .; V: TRBV19
DNA: TGTGCCAGCAGTTTACTTAGGGGCTACGAGCAGTACTTC; CDR3: CASSLLRGYEQYF; size: .; J: TRBJ2-7; D: .; V: TRBV27
DNA: TGTGCCTGGAGTCGAAGCTCTGGAAACACCATATATTTT; CDR3: CAWSRSSGNTIYF; size: once; J: TRBJ1-3; D: .; V: TRBV30
DNA: TGTGCCACCAGTGATTTGCGACAGGCCTATTCACCCCTCCACTTT; CDR3: CATSDLRQAYSPLHF; size: .; J: TRBJ1-6; D: .; V: TRBV24-1
DNA: TGCGCCAGCAGTCCCCGGACAGGGGACGCCGGGGAGCTGTTTTTT; CDR3: CASSPRTGDAGELFF; size: .; J: TRBJ2-2; D: TRBD1; V: TRBV10-1
DNA: TGTGCCAGCAGCTTCGGGACAGCCATGAACACTGAAGCTTTCTTT; CDR3: CASSFGTAMNTEAFF; size: .; J: TRBJ1-1; D: TRBD1; V: TRBV7-9
DNA: TGTGCCATCAGTGAGTCGACGGGCGGCACTGAAGCTTTCTTT; CDR3: CAISESTGGTEAFF; size: .; J: TRBJ1-1; D: .; V: TRBV10-3
DNA: TGTGCCAGCAGCTTGCATCTAGCGGGAGGCACAGATACGCAGTATTTT; CDR3: CASSLHLAGGTDTQYF; size: .; J: TRBJ2-3; D: TRBD2; V: TRBV11-2
DNA: TGCGCCAGCAGCTTGGCCGTGGGACAGGGACGAAAACTGTTTTTT; CDR3: CASSLAVGQGRKLFF; size: .; J: TRBJ1-4; D: TRBD1; V: TRBV5-1
DNA: TGTGCCAGCAGCTTATCAGTGTCTGGAAACACCATATATTTT; CDR3: CASSLSVSGNTIYF; size: .; J: TRBJ1-3; D: .; V: TRBV7-9
DNA: TGTGCCAGCAGCTCCCCTGAGGGACAGGGCAACACCGGGGAGCTGTTTTTT; CDR3: CASSSPEGQGNTGELFF; size: .; J: TRBJ2-2; D: TRBD1; V: TRBV11-2
DNA: TGTGCCAGCAGTGTGGGGACAGGCTATGGCTACACCTTC; CDR3: CASSVGTGYGYTF; size: few; J: TRBJ1-2; D: TRBD1; V: TRBV25-1
DNA: TGCGCCAGCAGCCTAGCGGGAGCGGCGTCCTACGAGCAGTACTTC; CDR3: CASSLAGAASYEQYF; size: .; J: TRBJ2-7; D: TRBD2; V: TRBV4-1
DNA: TGTGCCAGCAGTTACGGGAGGGTTGGGGAATCCGAAGCTTTCTTT; CDR3: CASSYGRVGESEAFF; size: .; J: TRBJ1-1; D: .; V: TRBV6-5
DNA: TGTGCCTGGAGACCCAAAAGTTCGGGCGAGCAGTACTTC; CDR3: CAWRPKSSGEQYF; size: .; J: TRBJ2-7; D: .; V: TRBV30
DNA: TGTGCCAGCAGTTACCTTTTTGGGTACGAGCAGTACTTC; CDR3: CASSYLFGYEQYF; size: .; J: TRBJ2-7; D: .; V: TRBV6-5
DNA: TGTGCCAGCAGCTTTTTATCTCTTTCCTCACGCTTTGGAAACACCATATATTTT; CDR3: CASSFLSLSSRFGNTIYF; size: .; J: TRBJ1-3; D: .; V: TRBV11-2
DNA: TGTGCCAGCAGCTTAGGTAGCGGGGGCGGGCAAGAGACCCAGTACTTC; CDR3: CASSLGSGGGQETQYF; size: .; J: TRBJ2-5; D: TRBD2; V: TRBV11-3
DNA: TGTGCCGTAGGGACCGGGAGTCCCTACGAGCAGTACTTC; CDR3: CAVGTGSPYEQYF; size: few; J: TRBJ2-7; D: .; V: TRBV19
DNA: TGTGCCAGCAGCCGGCGGGCGGGAGGGCCAAGTGAGCAGTTCTTC; CDR3: CASSRRAGGPSEQFF; size: .; J: TRBJ2-1; D: TRBD2; V: TRBV7-2
DNA: TGCGCCAGCAGCCAAACTATCCTCTCCTACAATGAGCAGTTCTTC; CDR3: CASSQTILSYNEQFF; size: .; J: TRBJ2-1; D: .; V: TRBV5-1
DNA: TGCGCCAGCAGCCAAGATCGAACAGATACGCAGTATTTT; CDR3: CASSQDRTDTQYF; size: .; J: TRBJ2-3; D: .; V: TRBV4-1
DNA: TGTGCCAGCAGTCCACAGGGGAATGAAGCTTTCTTT; CDR3: CASSPQGNEAFF; size: once; J: TRBJ1-1; D: TRBD1; V: TRBV6-5
DNA: TGTGCCAGCAGCCCCCCCACGCACCCTTACGAGCAGTACTTC; CDR3: CASSPPTHPYEQYF; size: .; J: TRBJ2-7; D: .; V: TRBV11-2
DNA: TGTGCCAGCAGACCCTGGACAGGGGTTAGAGAAAAACTGTTTTTT; CDR3: CASRPWTGVREKLFF; size: .; J: TRBJ1-4; D: TRBD1; V: TRBV27
DNA: TGTGCCAGGGTAGAGGGAACTACCAGTGGCTACACCTTC; CDR3: CARVEGTTSGYTF; size: .; J: TRBJ1-2; D: .; V: TRBV12-3/TRBV12-4
DNA: TGTGCCAGCAGCGAAGACTTTATCAATCAGCCCCAGCATTTT; CDR3: CASSEDFINQPQHF; size: .; J: TRBJ1-5; D: .; V: TRBV7-2
DNA: TGCGCCAGCGGAAAAGAAGGGACAGCGAACACCGGGGAGCTGTTTTTT; CDR3: CASGKEGTANTGELFF; size: .; J: TRBJ2-2; D: TRBD1; V: TRBV23-1
DNA: TGTGCCAGCAGGGCACACGTGAACACTGAAGCTTTCTTT; CDR3: CASRAHVNTEAFF; size: .; J: TRBJ1-1; D: .; V: TRBV2
DNA: TGTGCCATCGCAGGGACACCAGGTTCCGAGCAGTACTTC; CDR3: CAIAGTPGSEQYF; size: .; J: TRBJ2-7; D: .; V: TRBV10-3
DNA: TGTGCCAGCAGCTTAGATCGGTACGAGCAGTACTTC; CDR3: CASSLDRYEQYF; size: .; J: TRBJ2-7; D: .; V: TRBV11-1
DNA: TGCGCCAGCAGCCCTCTGTCAGGGGCTGCCTACGAGCAGTACTTC; CDR3: CASSPLSGAAYEQYF; size: .; J: TRBJ2-7; D: .; V: TRBV5-1
DNA: TGTGCCAGCAATATAGCGGGAGTGGTCAATGAGCAGTTCTTC; CDR3: CASNIAGVVNEQFF; size: .; J: TRBJ2-1; D: TRBD2; V: TRBV5-4
DNA: TGTGCCAGCTTCGGGGGGGCTGAAGCTTTCTTT; CDR3: CASFGGAEAFF; size: .; J: TRBJ1-1; D: .; V: TRBV27
DNA: TGTGCCACCAGTGACTCTACCTCGGGGTTCCCAGATACGCAGTATTTT; CDR3: CATSDSTSGFPDTQYF; size: .; J: TRBJ2-3; D: .; V: TRBV24-1
DNA: TGTGCCAGCAGCCCAGGGGGGGCGGGAGGCCAAGAGACCCAGTACTTC; CDR3: CASSPGGAGGQETQYF; size: once; J: TRBJ2-5; D: .; V: TRBV7-8
DNA: TGTGCCAGCAGTAGGGCGGAAAACATTCAGTACTTC; CDR3: CASSRAENIQYF; size: .; J: TRBJ2-4; D: .; V: TRBV6-2/TRBV6-3
DNA: TGTGCCATCAGTGAGTCTGAGAACACCGGGGAGCTGTTTTTT; CDR3: CAISESENTGELFF; size: .; J: TRBJ2-2; D: .; V: TRBV10-3